These 19 T cell receptor beta chains were sequenced from one sample in a study of T cell responses to AZD1222 COVID-19 vaccine. Here immunoSEQ multiplex PCR was the method, and the copy in TCRdb shows in-frame clones only, minus some. Of about 68,000 clones listed, over 60% are singletons. Sequencing was performed on peripheral blood, taken on day 0 of AZD1222 vaccination. Every receptor here comes from an adult in good health.

The chain is built from TRBV19 and TRBJ2-6; D gene uncertain. Germline lookup yields CDR1 LNHDA and CDR2 SQIVND (reference sequence). The CDR3 contains 16 residues. V dropped 6 bases and J dropped 0 bases, with 12 bases sitting between them. CDR3 protein: CASRAQDVSGANVLTF. CDR3 DNA: TGTGCCAGTAGGGCTCAGGACGTCTCTGGGGCCAACGTCCTGACTTTC. The variable domain in full, with the rest retrieved from reference TRBV19 and TRBJ2-6, is DGGITQSPKYLFRKEGQNVTLSCEQNLNHDAMYWYRQDPGQGLRLIYYSQIVNDFQKGDIAEGYSVSREKKESFPLTVTSAQKNPTAFYLCASRAQDVSGANVLTFGAGSRLTVL.

The chain couples TRBV4-2 to TRBJ2-2, with TRBD2 identical over 10 bases. The V gene end was trimmed by 1 base and the J gene end by 13 bases; junction bases not matched to a gene: 12. CDR3 size: 16 residues. The germline gives CDR1 LGHNA, CDR2 YNFKEQ. CDR3 nucleotides: TGTGCCAGCAGCCAAGCAAGCGGGGGGGTGCCCAGGTGGCTGTTTTTT. It specifies CASSQASGGVPRWLFF.

The chain carries TRBV5-5 and TRBJ2-3, with D tentatively TRBD2 (6 bases). Per germline, CDR1 SGHKS and CDR2 YYEKEE (reference sequence). This CDR3 comprises 13 residues. Trimming left V 4 bases short and J 6 bases short, with 12 bases between. The CDR3 DNA sequence: TGTGCCAGCAGCCGACTAGTAGAGGATACGCAGTATTTT. It is translated as CASSRLVEDTQYF.

This sequence joins TRBV4-3 and TRBJ2-1; 12 bases are shared with TRBD2. This CDR3 has 16 residues. The V gene's germline CDR1 is LGHNA and CDR2 YSLEER. V lost 0 bases and J lost 7; bases outside the gene matches: 4. DNA for the CDR3: TGCGCCAGCAGCCAAGAACCTAGCGGGGGGGCTAATGAGCAGTTCTTC. It translates to CASSQEPSGGANEQFF.

The chain links TRBV19 to TRBJ1-3; D unclear. This CDR3 has 14 amino acids. The V end lost 7 bases, the J end lost 4 bases, and 14 bases lay between the germline ends. Germline V gene data show CDR1 as LNHDA and CDR2 as SQIVND (reference sequence). The CDR3 is CASTRNYEGNTIYF. The CDR3 bases are TGTGCCAGTACCCGGAACTACGAGGGAAACACCATATATTTT.

This clone appeared once. The chain employs TRBV12-1 and TRBJ1-6. TRBV12-1 is deemed a pseudogene. The length of the CDR3 is 15 residues. The CDR3, as DNA: TGTGCCAGCAGCTTTGGGGGGGTCTATAATTCACCCCTCCACTTT. Protein product: CASSFGGVYNSPLHF.

The chain uses TRBV9 and TRBJ1-2; 12 bases align to TRBD1. The V segment lost 3 bases and the J segment 4 bases; nucleotides outside the gene matches: 4. This CDR3 has 15 residues. CDR1 and CDR2 from the germline V gene are SGDLS and YYNGEE. The CDR3 is CASSARGQGAYGYTF. The DNA for the CDR3 is TGTGCCAGCAGCGCCCGGGGACAGGGGGCCTATGGCTACACCTTC.

The genes are TRBV19 and TRBJ1-1, with D perhaps matching TRBD1 (6 bases). V was clipped by 3 bases and J by 4 bases, with 12 bases between them. This CDR3 has 14 residues. Germline V CDR1 and CDR2: LNHDA, SQIVND (reference sequence). The DNA of the CDR3 is TGTGCCAGTAGTATTTCTTTAGGGGGCACTGAAGCTTTCTTT. Translated, it gives CASSISLGGTEAFF. Combining the CDR3 with reference TRBV19 and TRBJ1-1 gives the whole variable domain DGGITQSPKYLFRKEGQNVTLSCEQNLNHDAMYWYRQDPGQGLRLIYYSQIVNDFQKGDIAEGYSVSREKKESFPLTVTSAQKNPTAFYLCASSISLGGTEAFFGQGTRLTVV.

V gene TRBV6-2 or TRBV6-3 combines with J gene TRBJ2-7, with D unclear. The germline V and J ends were trimmed by 0 bases and 2 bases, with 2 bases remaining between them. Germline V gene lookup returns CDR1 MNHEY and CDR2 SVGEGT. There are 12 residues in the CDR3. CDR3: CASSYSTYEQYF. The CDR3 DNA follows: TGTGCCAGCAGTTACTCGACCTACGAGCAGTACTTC.

The CDR3 is CASSLGTSGNWETQYF. CDR3 nucleotides: TGTGCCAGCAGCCTAGGGACTAGCGGGAATTGGGAGACCCAGTACTTC. The chain combines TRBV7-9 with TRBJ2-5; 13 bases are a match to TRBD2. CDR1 is SEHNR, CDR2 FQNEAQ, per germline (reference sequence). CDR3 size: 16 residues. Trimming at V came to 5 bases and at J to 5 bases, leaving 8 bases not matched to a gene.

This clone has just a few counts. The chain recombines TRBV4-1 with TRBJ2-7, with D unclear. The V gene's germline CDR1 is MGHRA and CDR2 YSYEKL. V was clipped by 3 bases and J by 3 bases, with 18 bases between them. This CDR3 contains 16 residues. CDR3: CASSQPLRGINYEQYF. DNA of the CDR3: TGCGCCAGCAGCCAGCCCTTAAGAGGCATTAACTACGAGCAGTACTTC.

This clone was seen a handful of times. Here the CDR3 reads CASSPGLGETQYF. Here the CDR3 DNA reads TGTGCCAGCAGCCCTGGACTCGGGGAGACCCAGTACTTC. The chain is built from TRBV7-9 and TRBJ2-5; tentatively, D is TRBD2 (5 bases). Trimming took 5 bases from V and 5 from J, leaving 12 bases between them. CDR3 length: 13 residues. Germline V gene lookup returns CDR1 SEHNR and CDR2 FQNEAQ (reference sequence). Full variable domain (remainder filled in from reference TRBV7-9 and TRBJ2-5): DTGVSQNPRHKITKRGQNVTFRCDPISEHNRLYWYRQTLGQGPEFLTYFQNEAQLEKSRLLSDRFSAERPKGSFSTLEIQRTEQGDSAMYLCASSPGLGETQYFGPGTRLLVL.

The chain is built from TRBV9 and TRBJ1-1; D gene unclear. The V gene lost 3 bases and the J gene lost 1 base, with 4 bases spanning the gap. The CDR3 totals 12 residues. Per the germline V gene, CDR1 is SGDLS and CDR2 is YYNGEE. Here the CDR3 DNA reads TGTGCCAGCAGCGACCAGAACACTGAAGCTTTCTTT. Translated: CASSDQNTEAFF.

This chain uses TRBV6-1 with TRBJ1-2; possibly TRBD1 for D (5 bases). This CDR3 region has 13 residues. The V gene lost 2 bases and the J gene lost 4 bases, with 8 bases spanning the gap. Germline CDR1 and CDR2: MNHNS and SASEGT. The CDR3 DNA follows: TGTGCCAGCAGTGAAATCCAGGGCTATGGCTACACCTTC. Translated: CASSEIQGYGYTF.

Details on this clone: An end of the junction differs from the germline gene, which may be a read error. The rearrangement links TRBV7-7 to TRBJ2-3, with a weak D call TRBD1 (6 bases). CDR3 size: 14 residues. Germline V gene sequence: CDR1 SSHAT, CDR2 FNYEAQ (reference sequence). CDR3 DNA: TGTGCTAGCAGCCCCGCAGGGGACACAGATACGCAGTATTTT. This encodes CASSPAGDTDTQYF.

This clone is a singleton in its sample. CDR3 bases: TGTGCCAGCAGTCCCGGACAGGCCACAGCCCTCCACTTT. It yields the protein CASSPGQATALHF. The genes are TRBV2 and TRBJ1-6; 7 positions agree with TRBD1. CDR1 and CDR2 (germline): SNHLY, FYNNEI. Trimming at V came to 5 bases and at J to 14 bases, leaving 9 bases not matched to a gene. The CDR3 spans 13 residues.

The chain employs TRBV4-3 and TRBJ2-5; 9 bases are shared with TRBD1. Germline V lookup: CDR1 LGHNA, CDR2 YSLEER. This CDR3 contains 15 residues. V dropped 4 bases and J dropped 5; count of bases not matched to a gene: 8. CDR3 nucleotides: TGCGCCAGCAGCCGAGAGCCGACAGGGGGTGAGACCCAGTACTTC. Translated: CASSREPTGGETQYF.

This rearrangement joins TRBV4-3 to TRBJ2-2; 8 bases agree with TRBD2. V lost 1 base, J lost 7 bases, and 8 bases stayed unmatched. This CDR3 is built from 16 residues. Germline values: CDR1 LGHNA, CDR2 YSLEER. Here the CDR3 reads CASSQGPAGANGELFF. The DNA for the CDR3 is TGCGCCAGCAGCCAAGGTCCAGCGGGGGCTAACGGGGAGCTGTTTTTT.

This sequence joins TRBV18 and TRBJ1-1, with D unclear. The CDR3 has 13 residues. Trimming stripped 3 bases from V and 3 bases from J, with 8 bases between. Per germline, CDR1 KGHSH and CDR2 LQKENI. CDR3 in DNA: TGTGCCAGCTCACCGGTTACGGACACTGAAGCTTTCTTT. Its protein product is CASSPVTDTEAFF.